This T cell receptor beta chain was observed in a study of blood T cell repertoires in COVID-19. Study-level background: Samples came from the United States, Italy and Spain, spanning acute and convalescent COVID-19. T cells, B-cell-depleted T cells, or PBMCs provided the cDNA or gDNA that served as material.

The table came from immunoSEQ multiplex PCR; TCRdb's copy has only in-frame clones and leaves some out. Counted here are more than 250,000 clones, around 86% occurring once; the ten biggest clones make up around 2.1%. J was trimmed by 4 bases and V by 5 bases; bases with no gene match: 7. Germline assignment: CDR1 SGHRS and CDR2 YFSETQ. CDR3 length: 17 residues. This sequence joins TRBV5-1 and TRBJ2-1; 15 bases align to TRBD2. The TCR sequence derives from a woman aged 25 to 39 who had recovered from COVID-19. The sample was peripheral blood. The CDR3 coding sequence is TGCGCCAGCAGTAGCGGACTAGCGGGGGGGCGTTACAATGAGCAGTTCTTC. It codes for CASSSGLAGGRYNEQFF. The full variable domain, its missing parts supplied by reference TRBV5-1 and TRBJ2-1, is KAGVTQTPRYLIKTRGQQVTLSCSPISGHRSVSWYQQTPGQGLQFLFEYFSETQRNKGNFPGRFSGRQFSNSRSEMNVSTLELGDSALYLCASSSGLAGGRYNEQFFGPGTRLTVL.